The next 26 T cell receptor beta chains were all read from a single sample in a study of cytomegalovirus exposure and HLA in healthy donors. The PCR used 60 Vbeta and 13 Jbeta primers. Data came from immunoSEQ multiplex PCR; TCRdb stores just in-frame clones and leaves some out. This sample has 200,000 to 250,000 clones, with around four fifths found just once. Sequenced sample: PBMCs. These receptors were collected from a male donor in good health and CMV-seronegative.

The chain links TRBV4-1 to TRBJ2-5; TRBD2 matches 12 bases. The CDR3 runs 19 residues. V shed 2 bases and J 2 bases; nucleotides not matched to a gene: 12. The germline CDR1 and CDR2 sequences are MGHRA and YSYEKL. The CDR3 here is CASSQTGTSGWGGQETQYF. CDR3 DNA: TGCGCCAGCAGCCAAACCGGGACTAGCGGGTGGGGGGGGCAAGAGACCCAGTACTTC.

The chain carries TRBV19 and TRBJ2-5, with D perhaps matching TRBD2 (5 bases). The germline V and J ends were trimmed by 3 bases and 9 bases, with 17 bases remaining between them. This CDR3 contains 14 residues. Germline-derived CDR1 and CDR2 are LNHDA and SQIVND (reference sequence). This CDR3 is CASSIPGRTRAQYF. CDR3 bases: TGTGCCAGTAGTATCCCAGGACGGACGAGGGCCCAGTACTTC.

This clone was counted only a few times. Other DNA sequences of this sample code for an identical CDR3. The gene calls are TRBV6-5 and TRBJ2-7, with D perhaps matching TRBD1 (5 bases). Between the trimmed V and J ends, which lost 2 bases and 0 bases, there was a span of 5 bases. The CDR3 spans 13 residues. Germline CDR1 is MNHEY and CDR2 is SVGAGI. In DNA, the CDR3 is TGTGCCAGCAGTTACGGGGCCTCCTACGAGCAGTACTTC. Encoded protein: CASSYGASYEQYF.

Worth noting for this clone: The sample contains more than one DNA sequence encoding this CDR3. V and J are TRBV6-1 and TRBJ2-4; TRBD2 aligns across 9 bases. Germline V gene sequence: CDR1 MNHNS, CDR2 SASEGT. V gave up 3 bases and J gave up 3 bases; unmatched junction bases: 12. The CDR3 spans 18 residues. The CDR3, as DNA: TGTGCCAGCAGTGAGTTTGCGGGAGGGACAGTGGGCAAAAACATTCAGTACTTC. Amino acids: CASSEFAGGTVGKNIQYF.

The CDR3 loop is CASSSIMGSYEQYF. For the CDR3, the DNA is TGTGCCAGCAGCTCCATTATGGGGAGCTACGAGCAGTACTTC. The V call is TRBV7-6, the J call TRBJ2-7; perhaps TRBD2 as D (5 bases). V gave up 4 bases and J gave up 3 bases, with 13 bases separating them. Per the germline V gene, CDR1 is SGHVS and CDR2 is FNYEAQ. The CDR3 has 14 amino acids.

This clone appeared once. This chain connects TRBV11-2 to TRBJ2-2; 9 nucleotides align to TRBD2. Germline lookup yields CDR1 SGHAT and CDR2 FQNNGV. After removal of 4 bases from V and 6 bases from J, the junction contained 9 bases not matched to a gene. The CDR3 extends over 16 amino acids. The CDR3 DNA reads TGTGCCAGCAGCTCAACTCCCCGACTAGCGGCCGGGGAGCTGTTTTTT. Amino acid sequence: CASSSTPRLAAGELFF.

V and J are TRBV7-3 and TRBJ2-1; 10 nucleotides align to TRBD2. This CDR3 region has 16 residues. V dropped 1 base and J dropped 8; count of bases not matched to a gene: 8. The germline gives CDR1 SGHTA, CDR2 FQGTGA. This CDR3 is CASSLSFSGRIDEQFF. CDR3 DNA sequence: TGTGCCAGCAGCTTAAGTTTTAGCGGGAGGATCGATGAGCAGTTCTTC.

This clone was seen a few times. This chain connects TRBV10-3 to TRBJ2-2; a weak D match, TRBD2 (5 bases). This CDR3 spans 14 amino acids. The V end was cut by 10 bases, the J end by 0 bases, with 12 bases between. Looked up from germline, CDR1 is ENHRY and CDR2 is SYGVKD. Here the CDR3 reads CATSGRTNTGELFF. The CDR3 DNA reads TGTGCCACCTCGGGAAGGACGAACACCGGGGAGCTGTTTTTT.

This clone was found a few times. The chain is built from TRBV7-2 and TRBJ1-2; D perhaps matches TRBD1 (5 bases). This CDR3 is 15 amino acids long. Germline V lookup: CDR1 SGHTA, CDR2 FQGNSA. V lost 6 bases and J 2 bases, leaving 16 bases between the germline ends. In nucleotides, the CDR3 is TGTGCCAGCAGATCCCAGGGAATCTTAAACTATGGCTACACCTTC. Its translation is CASRSQGILNYGYTF. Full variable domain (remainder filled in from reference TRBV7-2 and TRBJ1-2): GAGVSQSPSNKVTEKGKDVELRCDPISGHTALYWYRQSLGQGLEFLIYFQGNSAPDKSGLPSDRFSAERTGGSVSTLTIQRTQQEDSAVYLCASRSQGILNYGYTFGSGTRLTVV.

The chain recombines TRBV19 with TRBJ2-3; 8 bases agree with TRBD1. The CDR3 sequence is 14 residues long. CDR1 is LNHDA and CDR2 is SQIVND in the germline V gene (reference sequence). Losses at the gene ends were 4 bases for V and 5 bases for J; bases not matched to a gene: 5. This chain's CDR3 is CASSNGQGQDTQYF. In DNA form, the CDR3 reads TGTGCCAGTAGTAACGGACAGGGCCAAGATACGCAGTATTTT.

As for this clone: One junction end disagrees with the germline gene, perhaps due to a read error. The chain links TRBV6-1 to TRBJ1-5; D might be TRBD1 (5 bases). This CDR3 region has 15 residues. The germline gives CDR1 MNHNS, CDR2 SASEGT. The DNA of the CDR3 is TGTGCCAGCAGTGAAATTACAGGCCGCAATCGGCCCCAGCATTTT. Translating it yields CASSEITGRNRPQHF.

The CDR3, as DNA: TGCGCCAGCAGCTTGGGAGACGGGTATGATGAGCAGTTCTTC. It is translated as CASSLGDGYDEQFF. J is TRBJ2-1 and V is TRBV5-1; D unclear. Trimming took 0 bases from V and 8 from J, leaving 12 bases between them. Germline CDR1 SGHRS, CDR2 YFSETQ. CDR3 length: 14 residues.

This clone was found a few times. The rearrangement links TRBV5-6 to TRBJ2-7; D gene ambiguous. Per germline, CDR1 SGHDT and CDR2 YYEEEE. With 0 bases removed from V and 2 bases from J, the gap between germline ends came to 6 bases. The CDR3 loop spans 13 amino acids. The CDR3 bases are TGTGCCAGCAGCTTGGGCGGTCCCTACGAGCAGTACTTC. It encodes CASSLGGPYEQYF.

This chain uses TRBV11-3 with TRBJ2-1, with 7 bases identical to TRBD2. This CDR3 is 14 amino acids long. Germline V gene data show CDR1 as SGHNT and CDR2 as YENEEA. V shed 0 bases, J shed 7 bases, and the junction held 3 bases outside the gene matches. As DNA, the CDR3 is TGTGCCAGCAGCTTAGACGGGAGGCATAATGAGCAGTTCTTC. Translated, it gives CASSLDGRHNEQFF. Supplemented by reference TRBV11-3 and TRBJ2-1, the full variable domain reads EAGVVQSPRYKIIEKKQPVAFWCNPISGHNTLYWYLQNLGQGPELLIRYENEEAVDDSQLPKDRFSAERLKGVDSTLKIQPAELGDSAVYLCASSLDGRHNEQFFGPGTRLTVL.

The CDR3 DNA reads TGTGCCAGCAGTGGGCTAGCGGGAGGTTGGGGCGGGAATGAGCAGTTCTTC. Protein product: CASSGLAGGWGGNEQFF. This chain links TRBV28 with TRBJ2-1, with 11 nucleotides matching TRBD2. The length of the CDR3 is 17 residues. V gave up 5 bases and J gave up 7 bases; unmatched junction bases: 13. The germline V gene encodes CDR1 MDHEN and CDR2 SYDVKM.

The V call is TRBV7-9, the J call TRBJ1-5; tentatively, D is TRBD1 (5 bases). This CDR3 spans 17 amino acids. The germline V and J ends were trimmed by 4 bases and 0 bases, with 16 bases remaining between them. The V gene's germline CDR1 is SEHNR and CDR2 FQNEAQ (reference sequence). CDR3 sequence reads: CASSSHLDSYSNQPQHF. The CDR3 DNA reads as TGTGCCAGCAGCTCTCACCTCGACAGTTATAGCAATCAGCCCCAGCATTTT.

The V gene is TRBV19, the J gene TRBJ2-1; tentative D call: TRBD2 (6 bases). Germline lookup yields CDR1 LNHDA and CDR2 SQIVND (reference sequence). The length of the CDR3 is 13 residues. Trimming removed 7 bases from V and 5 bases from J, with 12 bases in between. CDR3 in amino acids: CASTRAGDNEQFF. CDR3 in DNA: TGTGCCAGTACTCGAGCGGGCGACAATGAGCAGTTCTTC.

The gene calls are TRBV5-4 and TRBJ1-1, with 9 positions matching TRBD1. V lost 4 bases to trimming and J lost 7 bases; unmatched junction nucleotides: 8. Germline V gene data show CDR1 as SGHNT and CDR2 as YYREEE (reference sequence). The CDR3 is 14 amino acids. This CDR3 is CASSTGGPVLEAFF. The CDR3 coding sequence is TGTGCCAGCAGCACAGGGGGCCCCGTCCTTGAAGCTTTCTTT.

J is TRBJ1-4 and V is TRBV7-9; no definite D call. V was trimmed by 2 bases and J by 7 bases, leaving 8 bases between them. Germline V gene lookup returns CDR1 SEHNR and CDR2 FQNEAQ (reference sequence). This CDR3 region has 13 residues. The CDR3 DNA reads TGTGCCAGCAGCTTACCCCCCGGTGAAAAACTGTTTTTT. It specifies CASSLPPGEKLFF. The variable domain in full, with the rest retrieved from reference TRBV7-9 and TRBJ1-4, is DTGVSQNPRHKITKRGQNVTFRCDPISEHNRLYWYRQTLGQGPEFLTYFQNEAQLEKSRLLSDRFSAERPKGSFSTLEIQRTEQGDSAMYLCASSLPPGEKLFFGSGTQLSVL.

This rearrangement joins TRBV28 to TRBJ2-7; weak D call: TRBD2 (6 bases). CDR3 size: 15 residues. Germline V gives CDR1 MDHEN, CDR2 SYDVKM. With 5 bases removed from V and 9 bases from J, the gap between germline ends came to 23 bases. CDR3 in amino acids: CASSITGTPELGQYF. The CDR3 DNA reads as TGTGCCAGCAGTATAACCGGGACTCCCGAACTGGGGCAGTACTTC.

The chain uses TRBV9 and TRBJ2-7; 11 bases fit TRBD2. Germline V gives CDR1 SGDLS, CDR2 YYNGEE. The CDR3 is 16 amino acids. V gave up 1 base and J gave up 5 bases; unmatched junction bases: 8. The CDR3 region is CASSVTSGSGFDEQYF. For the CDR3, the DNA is TGTGCCAGCAGCGTAACTAGCGGGAGCGGGTTCGACGAGCAGTACTTC.

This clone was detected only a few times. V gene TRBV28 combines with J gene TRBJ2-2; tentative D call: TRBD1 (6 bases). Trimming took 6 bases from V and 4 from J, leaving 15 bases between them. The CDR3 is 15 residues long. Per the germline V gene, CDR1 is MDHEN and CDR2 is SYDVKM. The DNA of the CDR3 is TGTGCCAGCAGCCAACAGGGATCGGGCACCGGGGAGCTGTTTTTT. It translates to CASSQQGSGTGELFF.

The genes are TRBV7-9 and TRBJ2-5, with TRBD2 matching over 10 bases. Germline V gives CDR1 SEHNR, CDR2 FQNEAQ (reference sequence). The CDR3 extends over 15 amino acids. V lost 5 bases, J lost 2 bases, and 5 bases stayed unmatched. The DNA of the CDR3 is TGTGCCAGCAGCCCTAGCGGGAGATATCAAGAGACCCAGTACTTC. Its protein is CASSPSGRYQETQYF.

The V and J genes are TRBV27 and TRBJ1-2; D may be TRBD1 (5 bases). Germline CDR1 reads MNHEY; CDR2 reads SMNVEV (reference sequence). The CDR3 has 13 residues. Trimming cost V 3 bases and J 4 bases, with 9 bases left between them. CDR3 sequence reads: CASSFGTSYGYTF. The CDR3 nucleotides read TGTGCCAGCAGTTTCGGGACTTCCTATGGCTACACCTTC.

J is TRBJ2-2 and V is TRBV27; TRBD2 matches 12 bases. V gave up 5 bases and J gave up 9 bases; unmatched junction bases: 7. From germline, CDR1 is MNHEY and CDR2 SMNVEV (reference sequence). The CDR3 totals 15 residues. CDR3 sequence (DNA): TGTGCCAGCAGTCCTCGACTAGCGGGAGTACGGGAGCTGTTTTTT. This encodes CASSPRLAGVRELFF.

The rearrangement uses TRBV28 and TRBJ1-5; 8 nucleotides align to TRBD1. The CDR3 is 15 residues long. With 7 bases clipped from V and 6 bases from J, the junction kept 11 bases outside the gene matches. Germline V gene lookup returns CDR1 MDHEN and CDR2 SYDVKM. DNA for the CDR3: TGTGCCAGCACCTCCTCCGGACAGGGCAGTCAGCCCCAGCATTTT. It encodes CASTSSGQGSQPQHF.